These T cell receptor beta chains were read from a single sample in a study of shared clonotypes between healthy human individuals. Here immunoSEQ multiplex PCR was the method, and the copy in TCRdb shows in-frame clones only, minus some. Of 2 million to 2.5 million clones listed, about nine tenths are singletons. Sequenced: naive CD4+ T cells from PBMCs. Receptors were obtained from a man younger than 35 in good health. Some clones in this sample may be carry-over from other donors' samples. Both conserved end residues are part of each CDR3. D genes are given only for firm matches. Clone size is shown for a subset of rows, as once, few, many or a class of expanded clone.

CDR3 protein | CDR3 DNA | D gene | J gene | clone size | V gene
CASSLMVSWELFF | TGTGCCAGCAGCTTAATGGTATCTTGGGAGCTGTTTTTT | . | TRBJ2-2 | . | TRBV7-2
CASSFILLGSYNEQFF | TGTGCCAGCAGCTTTATTCTTCTTGGTTCCTACAATGAGCAGTTCTTC | . | TRBJ2-1 | . | TRBV5-4
CASSATGQSLYEQYF | TGTGCCAGCAGCGCAACGGGACAGTCCTTATACGAGCAGTACTTC | TRBD1 | TRBJ2-7 | . | TRBV9
CASSLVRQGPGELFF | TGTGCCAGCAGCTTAGTCCGACAGGGCCCCGGGGAGCTGTTTTTT | TRBD1 | TRBJ2-2 | . | TRBV5-4
CSVAIALSSYEQYF | TGCAGCGTTGCAATAGCGCTTAGCTCCTACGAGCAGTACTTC | . | TRBJ2-7 | . | TRBV29-1
CASSSIESSYEQYF | TGTGCCAGCAGTAGTATTGAGAGCTCCTACGAGCAGTACTTC | . | TRBJ2-7 | . | TRBV7-9
CASSLARQGSNEQYF | TGTGCCAGCAGCTTAGCGAGGCAGGGATCGAATGAGCAGTACTTC | . | TRBJ2-7 | . | TRBV7-9
CASVRGASLYEQYF | TGTGCCAGCGTCAGGGGGGCAAGCCTCTACGAGCAGTACTTC | . | TRBJ2-7 | . | TRBV6-1
CASSFRRGDRKGTQYF | TGTGCCAGCAGTTTTCGCAGGGGAGATCGGAAAGGGACCCAGTACTTC | . | TRBJ2-5 | once | TRBV28
CASSLASGRAVVTQYF | TGTGCCAGCAGCTTGGCTAGCGGGAGGGCCGTTGTTACGCAGTATTTT | TRBD2 | TRBJ2-3 | . | TRBV7-6
CASRPIGTGAYEQYF | TGTGCCAGTAGACCCATCGGGACAGGGGCCTACGAGCAGTACTTC | TRBD1 | TRBJ2-7 | . | TRBV19
CASSLSGRRVGEPQHF | TGTGCCAGCAGTTTATCGGGCCGACGAGTGGGGGAGCCCCAGCATTTT | . | TRBJ1-5 | . | TRBV27
CASSYRGQGYTDTQYF | TGTGCCTCCTCCTATAGGGGACAGGGCTATACAGATACGCAGTATTTT | TRBD1 | TRBJ2-3 | . | TRBV7-9
CAGRDTYNEQFF | TGTGCCGGCCGGGACACCTACAATGAGCAGTTCTTC | . | TRBJ2-1 | . | TRBV7-8
CASSNSQGYQPQHF | TGTGCCAGTAGTAATTCCCAGGGATATCAGCCCCAGCATTTT | . | TRBJ1-5 | . | TRBV19
CASSPSGSGNEQFF | TGTGCCAGCAGTCCTAGCGGGAGTGGGAATGAGCAGTTCTTC | TRBD2 | TRBJ2-1 | . | TRBV28
CASSLAWGGTEAFF | TGTGCCAGCAGCCTGGCGTGGGGGGGCACTGAAGCTTTCTTT | . | TRBJ1-1 | . | TRBV14
CASSSRTGRTEAFF | TGTGCCAGCAGTTCGCGGACAGGGCGCACTGAAGCTTTCTTT | TRBD1 | TRBJ1-1 | once | TRBV28
CASSEAGGLWELFF | TGTGCCAGCAGTGAAGCCGGGGGTCTTTGGGAGCTGTTTTTT | . | TRBJ2-2 | . | TRBV6-1
CASSITVNTEAFF | TGTGCCAGTAGTATCACCGTCAACACTGAAGCTTTCTTT | . | TRBJ1-1 | . | TRBV19
CASSLGFINIQYF | TGCGCCAGCAGCTTGGGGTTTATTAACATTCAGTACTTC | . | TRBJ2-4 | . | TRBV5-1
CAWSTGGLSYEQYF | TGTGCCTGGAGTACGGGAGGCCTCTCCTACGAGCAGTACTTC | TRBD2 | TRBJ2-7 | . | TRBV30
CASSLMGTLNTEAFF | TGCGCCAGCAGCTTGATGGGGACACTGAACACTGAAGCTTTCTTT | . | TRBJ1-1 | . | TRBV5-1
CASSPAPGRLASDTQYF | TGTGCCAGCAGTCCCGCCCCCGGAAGGCTAGCGTCGGATACGCAGTATTTT | . | TRBJ2-3 | . | TRBV27
CASSLGGQGDTEAFF | TGTGCCAGCAGCTTAGGTGGACAGGGAGACACTGAAGCTTTCTTT | TRBD1 | TRBJ1-1 | . | TRBV7-2